These 26 T cell receptor beta chains share one sample of origin, sequenced in a study of T cell clonality in common variable immunodeficiency. Produced via immunoSEQ multiplex PCR; TCRdb's table is partial and in-frame only. The record shows 45,000 to 55,000 clones for this sample, with no singletons present. Specimen: peripheral blood mononuclear cells. These TCRs come from a person aged 18 to 75 in good health.

Notes on this clone: Sequencing ends 3 residues short of the CDR3 end; the germline J gene provides the rest. The chain combines TRBV19 with TRBJ2-2; 12 nucleotides line up with TRBD2. Per germline, CDR1 LNHDA and CDR2 SQIVND (reference sequence). The CDR3 runs to 18 residues. Trimming at V came to 2 bases and at J to 0 bases, leaving 4 bases not matched to a gene. CDR3 sequence: CASSITLAGGANTGELFF. The covered CDR3 bases are TGTGCCAGTAGTATAACACTAGCGGGAGGCGCGAACACCGGGGAG.

This clone was recorded many times. The CDR3 end lies 3 residues beyond the end of the read and is filled in from the germline J gene. The chain has TRBV7-2 and TRBJ2-7, with TRBD2 matching over 13 bases. This CDR3 spans 15 amino acids. V shed 5 bases, J shed 5 bases, and the junction held 6 bases outside the gene matches. Germline CDR1 and CDR2: SGHTA and FQGNSA. CDR3 region: CASSPVGTSGNEQYF. The part of the CDR3 DNA that was read is TGTGCCAGCAGCCCAGTCGGGACTAGCGGGAACGAG.

This clone was seen at least ten times. The part of the CDR3 DNA that was read is TGTGCCACCACCTCCGGACAGGGCGATTACAATGAG. Translated: CATTSGQGDYNE. In full, the CDR3 reads CATTSGQGDYNEQFF. This chain uses TRBV4-2 with TRBJ2-1, with TRBD1 matching 8 bases. Read sequence stops 3 residues before the CDR3 end, and the germline J gene provides the missing end. Germline CDR1 is LGHNA and CDR2 is YNFKEQ. This CDR3 spans 15 amino acids. V dropped 10 bases and J dropped 4; count of bases not matched to a gene: 12.

This clone was counted ten times or more. The CDR3 end lies 3 residues beyond the end of the read and is filled in from the germline J gene. The chain is built from TRBV7-9 and TRBJ2-4; 8 bases map to TRBD1. The CDR3 has 15 amino acids. The germline V gene encodes CDR1 SEHNR and CDR2 FQNEAQ (reference sequence). V trimming: 4 bases; J trimming: 0 bases; junction bases outside the gene matches: 2. The CDR3 protein is CASSSQGGAKNIQYF. The DNA read from the CDR3 is TGTGCCAGCAGCTCACAGGGGGGAGCCAAAAACATT.

This clone was counted ten times or more. The sequenced part of the CDR3 DNA is TGTGCCAGCACCCGGACAGGGGAGAATGAG. Its protein is CASTRTGENE. From start to end, the CDR3 is CASTRTGENEQFF. This chain links TRBV2 with TRBJ2-1; 9 nucleotides line up with TRBD1. The CDR3 goes on 3 residues after the read ends, and that part is filled in from the germline J gene. V lost 7 bases, J lost 7 bases, and 5 bases stayed unmatched. This CDR3 is 13 amino acids long. Germline V gene sequence: CDR1 SNHLY, CDR2 FYNNEI.

This clone was recorded at least ten times. The read comes to an end 3 residues before the CDR3 does, leaving the germline J gene to fill in the end. This chain links TRBV20-1 with TRBJ2-5; the match to TRBD1 covers 8 bases. Trimming at V came to 5 bases and at J to 7 bases, leaving 15 bases not matched to a gene. The CDR3 length is 15 residues. Looked up from germline, CDR1 is DFQATT and CDR2 is SNEGSKA (reference sequence). CDR3 amino acids: CSAPPTGAIAGTQYF. The CDR3 DNA, read in part, is TGCAGTGCTCCCCCGACAGGGGCGATAGCCGGGACC.

This clone was picked up many times. With the read ending 3 residues before the CDR3 end, the germline J gene is used to fill in that end. This chain joins TRBV27 and TRBJ1-1, with TRBD1 matching over 7 bases. CDR1 and CDR2 (germline): MNHEY, SMNVEV (reference sequence). V lost 5 bases and J lost 1; bases outside the gene matches: 4. The CDR3 contains 14 residues. The sequenced part of the CDR3 DNA is TGTGCCAGCAGTCCAGGGACAGCGAACACTGAA. It codes for CASSPGTANTE. The whole CDR3 protein reads CASSPGTANTEAFF.

This clone was picked up many times. Read coverage stops 3 residues before the CDR3 terminus; the germline J gene supplies the remainder. This chain links TRBV5-6 with TRBJ2-1, with TRBD2 matching 9 bases. In germline, CDR1 is SGHDT, CDR2 YYEEEE. With 2 bases clipped from V and 8 bases from J, the junction kept 5 bases outside the gene matches. CDR3 length: 14 amino acids. The CDR3 loop is CASSLGGRADEQFF. The sequenced part of the CDR3 DNA is TGTGCCAGCAGCTTAGGCGGGAGGGCCGATGAG.

This clone was detected ten times or more. The observed sequence ends 3 residues before the CDR3 terminus, with the missing tail filled in from the germline J gene. J is TRBJ2-1 and V is TRBV7-2; 12 bases agree with TRBD1. Germline V gene data show CDR1 as SGHTA and CDR2 as FQGNSA. V shed 0 bases and J 9 bases; nucleotides not matched to a gene: 3. The CDR3 runs 15 residues. The CDR3 sequence: CASSLAGQGAGEQFF. The DNA read from the CDR3 is TGTGCCAGCAGCTTAGCGGGACAGGGGGCCGGTGAG.

This clone showed up many times. The CDR3 goes on 3 residues after the read ends, and that part is filled in from the germline J gene. This sequence joins TRBV20-1 and TRBJ1-4; D may be TRBD1 (5 bases). The CDR3 contains 12 residues. V dropped 6 bases and J dropped 8 bases, with 13 bases sitting between them. Germline lookup yields CDR1 DFQATT and CDR2 SNEGSKA (reference sequence). The CDR3 reads CSAAGGGEKLFF. The CDR3 DNA, read in part, is TGCAGTGCCGCGGGGGGGGGAGAAAAA.

This clone was seen many times. This CDR3 reads CASSLRTGNTEAFF. Partial CDR3 DNA: TGTGCCAGCAGCTTAAGAACAGGGAACACTGAA. The J gene is TRBJ1-1, the V gene TRBV5-4; a possible D gene is TRBD1 (5 bases). The read terminates 3 residues ahead of where the CDR3 ends, so the germline J gene completes it. The V gene lost 2 bases and the J gene lost 1 base, with 9 bases spanning the gap. Germline CDR1 reads SGHNT; CDR2 reads YYREEE (reference sequence). The CDR3 is 14 residues long.

This clone occurred many times. The CDR3 bases that were read are TGCAGTGCTAGAGTATTGGGGGCCAGGACAGGTGAG. This encodes CSARVLGARTGE. The entire CDR3 is CSARVLGARTGEQFF. V is TRBV20-1 and J is TRBJ2-1, with 7 bases fitting TRBD1. The DNA ends 3 residues before the CDR3 does, and the rest of the CDR3 is filled in from the germline J gene. The germline V gene has CDR1 DFQATT and CDR2 SNEGSKA (reference sequence). The CDR3 has 15 residues. Losses at the gene ends were 1 base for V and 9 bases for J; bases not matched to a gene: 12.

This clone was seen more than once but under ten times. The read ends 3 residues early relative to the CDR3; the germline J gene fills the gap. The chain combines TRBV30 with TRBJ2-4; 7 nucleotides line up with TRBD1. The CDR3 consists of 15 residues. The germline CDR1 and CDR2 sequences are GTSNPN and SVGIG (reference sequence). The part of the CDR3 DNA that was read is TGTGCCTGGAGTCCCTTGGGCAGGGGGAACTATGGT. Translation gives CAWSPLGRGNYG. The whole CDR3 protein is CAWSPLGRGNYGQYF.

This clone was found many times. Read coverage stops 3 residues before the CDR3 terminus; the germline J gene supplies the remainder. The chain has TRBV7-2 and TRBJ1-2; D is possibly TRBD1 (5 bases). Germline lookup yields CDR1 SGHTA and CDR2 FQGNSA. The CDR3 covers 13 residues. The covered CDR3 bases are TGTGCCAGCAGCTTTAGTCGAGGGGTGGGC. This sequence encodes CASSFSRGVG. Given in full, the CDR3 is CASSFSRGVGYTF.

This clone was counted many times. Read coverage stops 3 residues before the CDR3 terminus; the germline J gene supplies the remainder. This chain joins TRBV5-1 and TRBJ2-5; D might be TRBD2 (5 bases). The CDR3 loop spans 15 amino acids. V was pared by 2 bases and J by 2 bases, with 13 bases between. Germline CDR1 is SGHRS and CDR2 is YFSETQ. The CDR3 reads CASSFRGSAQETQYF. The CDR3 bases that were read are TGCGCCAGCAGCTTCCGGGGTAGCGCGCAAGAGACC. Supplemented by reference TRBV5-1 and TRBJ2-5, the full variable domain reads KAGVTQTPRYLIKTRGQQVTLSCSPISGHRSVSWYQQTPGQGLQFLFEYFSETQRNKGNFPGRFSGRQFSNSRSEMNVSTLELGDSALYLCASSFRGSAQETQYFGPGTRLLVL.

This clone was picked up a small number of times. The read is 3 residues too short to cover the CDR3 end, so that end is filled in from the germline J gene. The gene calls are TRBV11-2 and TRBJ1-6; TRBD1 aligns across 9 bases. Germline V gene lookup returns CDR1 SGHAT and CDR2 FQNNGV. This CDR3 region has 14 residues. This CDR3 is CASSSGTGTIPLHF. Partial CDR3 DNA: TGTGCCAGCAGCTCCGGGACAGGGACGATTCCC.

This clone was seen more than once but under ten times. The read comes to an end 3 residues before the CDR3 does, leaving the germline J gene to fill in the end. The chain uses TRBV7-9 and TRBJ2-1; 7 bases are a match to TRBD2. Germline V gene data show CDR1 as SEHNR and CDR2 as FQNEAQ (reference sequence). The CDR3 length is 15 residues. After removal of 5 bases from V and 0 bases from J, the junction contained 4 bases not matched to a gene. Here the CDR3 reads CASSASGSSYNEQFF. The covered CDR3 bases are TGTGCCAGCAGCGCTAGCGGTAGCTCCTACAATGAG.

In this sample, this clone turned up many times. The CDR3 end lies 3 residues beyond the end of the read and is filled in from the germline J gene. This chain joins TRBV18 and TRBJ2-3; 9 nucleotides match TRBD2. CDR1 is KGHSH, CDR2 LQKENI, per germline. This CDR3 has 14 residues. V was clipped by 4 bases and J by 2 bases; unmatched bases: 1. The part of the CDR3 DNA that was read is TGTGCCAGCTCACGGACTAGCGACACAGATACG. Amino acid sequence: CASSRTSDTDT. Given in full, the CDR3 is CASSRTSDTDTQYF.

This clone was detected many times. The read comes to an end 3 residues before the CDR3 does, leaving the germline J gene to fill in the end. The genes are TRBV28 and TRBJ2-1; 8 nucleotides match TRBD2. V trimming: 2 bases; J trimming: 4 bases; junction bases outside the gene matches: 4. This CDR3 region has 15 residues. Germline V gene lookup returns CDR1 MDHEN and CDR2 SYDVKM. The CDR3 is CASSLDRGGYNEQFF. Incomplete CDR3 DNA: TGTGCCAGCAGTTTAGATCGGGGGGGGTACAATGAG.

This clone was picked up many times. The CDR3 DNA, read in part, is TGTGCCAGTAGTACCTTCAATAGCGGGAGAGCCTACAATGAG. Its translation is CASSTFNSGRAYNE. The whole CDR3 is CASSTFNSGRAYNEQFF. The V call is TRBV19, the J call TRBJ2-1; 9 nucleotides agree with TRBD2. The sequenced fragment ends 3 residues before the CDR3 boundary, so the rest is inferred from the germline J gene. The germline gives CDR1 LNHDA, CDR2 SQIVND (reference sequence). The CDR3 is made up of 17 amino acids. V lost 4 bases and J lost 2; bases outside the gene matches: 9.

This clone appeared many times. The read comes to an end 3 residues before the CDR3 does, leaving the germline J gene to fill in the end. The chain uses TRBV5-1 and TRBJ2-7; 8 bases are a match to TRBD1. The junction had 8 bases not matched to a gene; V was cut back by 3 bases and J by 3 bases. The CDR3 contains 15 residues. The germline V gene encodes CDR1 SGHRS and CDR2 YFSETQ. The CDR3 is CASSSQTGVFYEQYF. The part of the CDR3 DNA that was read is TGCGCCAGCAGCTCACAGACAGGGGTTTTCTACGAG.

There are many counts of this clone. Read coverage stops 3 residues before the CDR3 terminus; the germline J gene supplies the remainder. The V gene is TRBV20-1, the J gene TRBJ2-3, with 8 bases lining up with TRBD1. The J segment lost 6 bases and the V segment lost 0 bases, leaving 20 bases of the junction unmatched. This CDR3 has 19 amino acids. Germline values: CDR1 DFQATT, CDR2 SNEGSKA (reference sequence). CDR3 residues: CSARDRRRGYRGVVDTQYF. Incomplete CDR3 DNA: TGCAGTGCTAGAGATCGCCGCCGGGGATACAGGGGGGTTGTGGATACG.

At least ten counts were recorded for this clone. The read ends 3 residues shy of where the CDR3 ends; the end is completed using the germline J gene. V is TRBV5-1 and J is TRBJ2-2; D ambiguous. Germline-derived CDR1 and CDR2 are SGHRS and YFSETQ. The CDR3 loop spans 14 amino acids. V was cut by 5 bases and J by 0 bases, with 8 bases left in between. The CDR3 loop reads CASRYTANTGELFF. The CDR3 bases that were read are TGCGCCAGCAGATATACTGCGAACACCGGGGAG.

This clone was counted many times. The CDR3 end is not reached by the read, which stops 3 residues before it; the germline J gene fills it in. The rearrangement joins TRBV19 to TRBJ2-7; the match to TRBD1 covers 11 bases. Germline loops: CDR1 LNHDA, CDR2 SQIVND (reference sequence). The V segment lost 2 bases and the J segment 5 bases; nucleotides outside the gene matches: 2. The CDR3 spans 14 residues. CDR3 in amino acids: CASSIRDRGNEQYF. CDR3 bases read: TGTGCCAGTAGTATACGGGACAGGGGGAACGAG. The whole variable domain, filled in from reference TRBV19 and TRBJ2-7, reads DGGITQSPKYLFRKEGQNVTLSCEQNLNHDAMYWYRQDPGQGLRLIYYSQIVNDFQKGDIAEGYSVSREKKESFPLTVTSAQKNPTAFYLCASSIRDRGNEQYFGPGTRLTVT.

This clone has a count of ten or more. The CDR3 end falls 3 residues outside the read, so it is completed with the germline J gene. V gene TRBV30 combines with J gene TRBJ1-2; 9 bases agree with TRBD1. V gave up 5 bases and J gave up 2 bases; unmatched junction bases: 3. The germline gives CDR1 GTSNPN, CDR2 SVGIG (reference sequence). The CDR3 extends over 13 amino acids. CDR3 bases read: TGTGCCTGGGGGACAGGGCTGAACTATGGC. It encodes CAWGTGLNYG. The complete CDR3 sequence is CAWGTGLNYGYTF.

This clone was detected ten times or more. The read terminates 3 residues before the CDR3 end, so the remaining end is supplied by the germline J gene. This chain uses TRBV20-1 with TRBJ2-7; 7 nucleotides align to TRBD1. Germline V lookup: CDR1 DFQATT, CDR2 SNEGSKA (reference sequence). The CDR3 loop spans 12 amino acids. V trimming: 6 bases; J trimming: 3 bases; junction bases outside the gene matches: 5. The chain's CDR3 is CSAEQGSYEQYF. CDR3 bases read: TGCAGTGCGGAACAGGGGAGCTACGAG.